A single sample gave rise to the 23 T cell receptor beta chains below, sequenced in a study of shared clonotypes between healthy human individuals. The assay was immunoSEQ multiplex PCR, and TCRdb's table has in-frame clones only and misses some. The top ten hold over 0.12% of the sample, which has more than 2,000,000 clones, approximately 92% seen once. The sample was naive CD4+ T cells sorted from blood. Subset described: CD45RA+ positively selected. The receptor set was obtained from a man between 18 and 29 years old in good health.

V usage is TRBV15 and J usage is TRBJ1-5; D is ambiguous. Germline-derived CDR1 and CDR2 are LNHNV and YYDKDF (reference sequence). CDR3 length: 13 amino acids. V lost 1 base to trimming and J lost 5 bases, with 6 bases between them. The CDR3 protein is CATSRGTDQPQHF. CDR3 nucleotides: TGTGCCACCAGCAGAGGGACGGATCAGCCCCAGCATTTT.

This clone is a singleton in its sample. The rearrangement joins TRBV6-1 to TRBJ1-2; D remains ambiguous. The CDR3 extends over 15 amino acids. Deletions cut 1 base from V and 4 bases from J, with 13 bases between. CDR1 and CDR2 from the germline V gene are MNHNS and SASEGT. CDR3 in amino acids: CASSEERKRSYGYTF. CDR3 sequence (DNA): TGTGCCAGCAGTGAAGAAAGGAAGCGGAGCTATGGCTACACCTTC.

The table lists this clone with a count of one. The chain carries TRBV9 and TRBJ1-2; D possibly corresponds to TRBD1 (6 bases). Trimming took 3 bases from V and 4 from J, leaving 10 bases between them. The CDR3 spans 13 residues. In germline, CDR1 is SGDLS, CDR2 YYNGEE. The chain's CDR3 is CASSAGQPYGYTF. The CDR3 bases are TGTGCCAGCAGCGCAGGACAGCCCTATGGCTACACCTTC.

The J gene is TRBJ2-1, the V gene TRBV11-3; D could derive from TRBD1 or TRBD2 (5 bases each). V lost 5 bases and J 11 bases, leaving 13 bases between the germline ends. Germline-derived CDR1 and CDR2 are SGHNT and YENEEA. The CDR3 contains 12 residues. The CDR3 sequence is CASSPSGSQQFF. CDR3 coding DNA: TGTGCCAGCAGCCCCTCAGGGAGCCAGCAGTTCTTC.

V is TRBV6-4 and J is TRBJ1-2; D is possibly TRBD1 (6 bases). CDR1 is MRHNA and CDR2 is SNTAGT in the germline V gene. V dropped 5 bases and J dropped 8 bases, with 15 bases sitting between them. The CDR3 spans 13 residues. CDR3 loop: CASSTTPGGGYTF. CDR3 in DNA: TGTGCCAGCAGTACGACTCCTGGGGGCGGCTACACCTTC.

This clone has a single count. The chain employs TRBV5-1 and TRBJ2-1, with a tentative D call TRBD2 (5 bases). The V gene lost 1 base and the J gene lost 6 bases, with 11 bases spanning the gap. CDR3 size: 14 residues. Looked up from germline, CDR1 is SGHRS and CDR2 is YFSETQ. The CDR3 here is CASSLYGVGNEQFF. CDR3 DNA sequence: TGCGCCAGCAGCTTGTACGGGGTTGGCAATGAGCAGTTCTTC.

The rearrangement joins TRBV5-4 to TRBJ1-1, with 12 bases identical to TRBD1. J gave up 4 bases and V 4 bases, and 14 bases lay outside the gene matches. Germline CDR1 and CDR2: SGHNT and YYREEE (reference sequence). This CDR3 spans 18 amino acids. The CDR3 here is CASSPGGGPGQGATEAFF. In DNA form, the CDR3 reads TGTGCCAGCAGCCCCGGAGGCGGACCGGGACAGGGGGCCACTGAAGCTTTCTTT.

The chain couples TRBV4-2 to TRBJ2-3; no clear D. CDR1 and CDR2 (germline): LGHNA, YNFKEQ. The CDR3 has 15 residues. V lost 0 bases and J 4 bases, leaving 11 bases between the germline ends. CDR3 bases: TGTGCCAGCAGCCAAGAAGAGAACCGCGCAGATACGCAGTATTTT. Amino acids: CASSQEENRADTQYF.

V usage is TRBV30 and J usage is TRBJ2-7; D not resolved. Trimming stripped 4 bases from V and 4 bases from J, with 11 bases between. Germline CDR1 reads GTSNPN; CDR2 reads SVGIG (reference sequence). The CDR3 totals 12 residues. CDR3 loop: CAWTPREYEQYF. The CDR3 nucleotides are TGTGCCTGGACCCCTCGAGAATACGAGCAGTACTTC.

Note on this clone: Other DNA sequences in this specimen translate into the identical CDR3. The chain combines TRBV18 with TRBJ1-1; 7 nucleotides line up with TRBD1. J gave up 1 base and V 1 base, and 3 bases lay outside the gene matches. The CDR3 totals 15 residues. Germline V gene lookup returns CDR1 KGHSH and CDR2 LQKENI. The chain's CDR3 is CASSPQGAKNTEAFF. The CDR3 DNA reads TGTGCCAGCTCACCACAGGGGGCCAAGAACACTGAAGCTTTCTTT.

The rearrangement uses TRBV28 and TRBJ2-3, with TRBD1 identical over 10 bases. The length of the CDR3 is 15 residues. The germline gives CDR1 MDHEN, CDR2 SYDVKM. Germline trimming cut 4 bases from V and 4 bases from J; bases unmatched to any gene: 5. CDR3 coding DNA: TGTGCCAGCAGTTCGACAGGGGGCGTGGCAGATACGCAGTATTTT. It yields the protein CASSSTGGVADTQYF.

This rearrangement joins TRBV7-9 to TRBJ2-7; D is unclear. Per germline, CDR1 SEHNR and CDR2 FQNEAQ (reference sequence). Trimming removed 5 bases from V and 0 bases from J, with 14 bases in between. This CDR3 is built from 15 residues. CDR3: CASSPRASSSYEQYF. The CDR3 nucleotides read TGTGCCAGCAGCCCAAGGGCGTCGAGCTCCTACGAGCAGTACTTC.

The chain joins TRBV29-1 to TRBJ2-4, with D hard to call. The CDR3 covers 11 residues. The germline V gene encodes CDR1 SQVTM and CDR2 ANQGSEA. Trimming left V 6 bases short and J 5 bases short, with 8 bases between. CDR3 coding DNA: TGCAGCGTAAAAGATGAAAACATTCAGTACTTC. Translating gives CSVKDENIQYF. The variable domain in full, completed from reference TRBV29-1 and TRBJ2-4, reads SAVISQKPSRDICQRGTSLTIQCQVDSQVTMMFWYRQQPGQSLTLIATANQGSEATYESGFVIDKFPISRPNLTFSTLTVSNMSPEDSSIYLCSVKDENIQYFGAGTRLSVL.

A remark on this clone: Other nucleotide sequences from this sample produce the same CDR3. V is TRBV2 and J is TRBJ2-2; D gene ambiguous. The V end was cut by 4 bases, the J end by 0 bases, with 3 bases between. The CDR3 sequence is 13 residues long. Germline lookup yields CDR1 SNHLY and CDR2 FYNNEI. The CDR3 DNA reads as TGTGCCAGCAGTGTCACGAACACCGGGGAGCTGTTTTTT. Translating gives CASSVTNTGELFF. The full variable domain, with the rest looked up from reference TRBV2 and TRBJ2-2, is EPEVTQTPSHQVTQMGQEVILRCVPISNHLYFYWYRQILGQKVEFLVSFYNNEISEKSEIFDDQFSVERPDGSNFTLKIRSTKLEDSAMYFCASSVTNTGELFFGEGSRLTVL.

CDR3 amino acids: CAWSVGDSPKRETQYF. Written as DNA, the CDR3 is TGTGCCTGGAGTGTAGGGGACTCCCCAAAGCGAGAGACCCAGTACTTC. This sequence joins TRBV30 and TRBJ2-5; a possible D gene is TRBD2 (6 bases). This CDR3 comprises 16 residues. Trimming took off 0 bases at V and 4 bases at J, with 18 bases between the two ends. Germline lookup yields CDR1 GTSNPN and CDR2 SVGIG (reference sequence).

Regarding this clone: Other nucleotide sequences in the sample specify the same CDR3. The V and J genes are TRBV2 and TRBJ2-3; no definite D call. V gave up 4 bases and J gave up 1 base, with 6 bases separating them. The CDR3 runs to 13 residues. Germline V gene sequence: CDR1 SNHLY, CDR2 FYNNEI. The CDR3 here is CASSGQGTDTQYF. In nucleotides, the CDR3 is TGTGCCAGCAGTGGACAAGGCACAGATACGCAGTATTTT.

With regard to this clone: This sample includes further DNA sequences coding for the same CDR3. The chain links TRBV29-1 to TRBJ2-7; D not resolved. CDR3 size: 12 residues. Germline V lookup: CDR1 SQVTM, CDR2 ANQGSEA. Trimming took off 1 base at V and 0 bases at J, with 4 bases between the two ends. CDR3 coding DNA: TGCAGCGTTGAAGGCCTCTCCTACGAGCAGTACTTC. This encodes CSVEGLSYEQYF.

This clone was observed a few times. The same CDR3 is also encoded by other DNA sequences in this sample. This chain connects TRBV9 to TRBJ1-5, with TRBD1 matching over 9 bases. Germline values: CDR1 SGDLS, CDR2 YYNGEE. The CDR3 is 14 residues long. V shed 0 bases and J 6 bases; nucleotides not matched to a gene: 1. The CDR3 region is CASSVGQGGQPQHF. The DNA for the CDR3 is TGTGCCAGCAGCGTAGGACAGGGGGGTCAGCCCCAGCATTTT.

The V gene is TRBV6-6, the J gene TRBJ2-7; 8 positions agree with TRBD1. Per the germline V gene, CDR1 is MNHNY and CDR2 is SVGAGI (reference sequence). The CDR3 runs 16 residues. J was trimmed by 2 bases and V by 3 bases; bases with no gene match: 9. This CDR3 is CASSYLGQGRTYEQYF. The CDR3 DNA sequence: TGTGCCAGCAGTTATCTCGGACAGGGTAGGACCTACGAGCAGTACTTC.

V gene TRBV11-2 combines with J gene TRBJ2-7; no clear D gene. The CDR3 loop spans 15 amino acids. V lost 1 base and J 0 bases, leaving 10 bases between the germline ends. Per germline, CDR1 SGHAT and CDR2 FQNNGV. CDR3 DNA sequence: TGTGCCAGCAGCTTAGTATTCGACACCTCCTACGAGCAGTACTTC. Protein: CASSLVFDTSYEQYF.

V gene TRBV2 combines with J gene TRBJ1-3; perhaps TRBD1 as D (5 bases). The CDR3 is 17 amino acids. Germline V gene sequence: CDR1 SNHLY, CDR2 FYNNEI. Trimming cost V 5 bases and J 2 bases, with 19 bases left between them. CDR3 bases: TGTGCCAGCAGTCCCCCCGGGAGGGGAGGGACTGGAAACACCATATATTTT. Protein: CASSPPGRGGTGNTIYF.

The chain employs TRBV7-2 and TRBJ2-7; TRBD2 matches 10 bases. Germline CDR1 and CDR2: SGHTA and FQGNSA. The CDR3 is 15 residues long. Trimming took 5 bases from V and 2 from J; bases not matched to a gene: 6. CDR3 sequence reads: CASSPSGSQPYEQYF. The CDR3 nucleotides read TGTGCCAGCAGCCCTAGCGGGAGCCAACCCTACGAGCAGTACTTC.

The rearrangement uses TRBV7-3 and TRBJ2-5; maybe TRBD2 (7 bases). This CDR3 is built from 15 residues. Germline CDR1 reads SGHTA; CDR2 reads FQGTGA. V lost 5 bases to trimming and J lost 4 bases, with 17 bases between them. This CDR3 is CASSQDGGRRETQYF. In nucleotides, the CDR3 is TGTGCCAGCAGCCAGGACGGGGGGCGGAGAGAGACCCAGTACTTC.